This T cell receptor beta chain was captured in a study of shared clonotypes between healthy human individuals. Across the whole study: Donors, aged 18 to 49, were a couple of women and three men.

Here immunoSEQ multiplex PCR was the method, and the copy in TCRdb shows in-frame clones only, minus some. The data show 2 million to 3 million clones, with 80% to 95% seen just once and roughly 0.36% held by the top ten. V trimming: 2 bases; J trimming: 1 base; junction bases outside the gene matches: 10. This CDR3 spans 18 amino acids. The V gene's germline CDR1 is SGHVS and CDR2 FQNEAQ. HIV-negative, healthy adults without recent acute infections or vaccinations were the donors. The sequence was collected from a man aged 18 to 30 in good health. Some clones in this sample may be carry-over from other donors' samples. The rearrangement joins TRBV7-8 to TRBJ2-2, with 7 bases lining up with TRBD2. The sequencing sample was made of naive CD4+ T cells from PBMCs. Subset reported: CD45RA+ positively selected. CDR3 protein: CASSLTFRGSLNTGELFF. The DNA of the CDR3 is TGTGCCAGCAGCTTAACTTTTCGCGGGAGCCTGAACACCGGGGAGCTGTTTTTT.